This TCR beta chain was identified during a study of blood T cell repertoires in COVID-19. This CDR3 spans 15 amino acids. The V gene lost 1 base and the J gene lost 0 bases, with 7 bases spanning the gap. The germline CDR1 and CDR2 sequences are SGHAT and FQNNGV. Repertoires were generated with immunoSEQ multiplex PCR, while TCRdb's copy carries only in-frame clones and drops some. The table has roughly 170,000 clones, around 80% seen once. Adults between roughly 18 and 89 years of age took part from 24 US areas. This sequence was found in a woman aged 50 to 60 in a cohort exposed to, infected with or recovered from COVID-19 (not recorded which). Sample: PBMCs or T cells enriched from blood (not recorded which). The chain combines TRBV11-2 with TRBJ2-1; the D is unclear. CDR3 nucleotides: TGTGCCAGCAGCTTAGCCTATAGCTCCTACAATGAGCAGTTCTTC. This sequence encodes CASSLAYSSYNEQFF. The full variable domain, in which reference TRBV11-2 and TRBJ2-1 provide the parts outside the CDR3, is EAGVAQSPRYKIIEKRQSVAFWCNPISGHATLYWYQQILGQGPKLLIQFQNNGVVDDSQLPKDRFSAERLKGVDSTLKIQPAKLEDSAVYLCASSLAYSSYNEQFFGPGTRLTVL.